This T cell receptor beta chain was found in a study of blood T cell repertoires in COVID-19. Across the whole study: The cDNA or gDNA used as material had been derived from T cells, B-cell-depleted T cells, or PBMCs.

This CDR3 is built from 16 residues. Germline loops: CDR1 SGHNT, CDR2 YYREEE (reference sequence). J gave up 2 bases and V 4 bases, and 9 bases lay outside the gene matches. Original methodology: Using reference gene primer amplification, nucleated cell counts were estimated. Produced via immunoSEQ multiplex PCR; TCRdb's table is partial and in-frame only. That table supplies the V and J calls and clone size; D and trimming were determined from the DNA. This sample has fewer than 200,000 clones, with over 80% found just once. This TCR was recovered from a woman aged 80 or over with active or convalescent COVID-19. Sequencing was performed on peripheral blood. The V gene is TRBV5-4, the J gene TRBJ1-1, with 9 bases that match TRBD1. CDR3 in amino acids: CASSTGQGMINTEAFF. In DNA, the CDR3 is TGTGCCAGCAGCACCGGACAGGGGATGATTAACACTGAAGCTTTCTTT.